These T cell receptor beta chains were read from a single sample in a study of blood T cell repertoires in COVID-19. Profiling relied on immunoSEQ multiplex PCR, and the TCRdb table lists in-frame clones only, not all of them. The table includes 65,000 to 90,000 clones, 80% to 90% detected once. The sequenced sample was peripheral blood. The receptors stem from a man older than 75 with COVID-19, enrolled during active disease. CDR3s leave out the opening cysteine and the closing phenylalanine or tryptophan. The D gene is left open where the match is weak.

TRBD1 TRBJ1-2 TRBV9 ASSFGQGRGGYT
. TRBJ2-5 TRBV28 ASRASGYREETQY
TRBD2 TRBJ2-7 TRBV5-1 ASSRTSGGHYEQY
TRBD1 TRBJ1-2 TRBV6-5 ASSAGQVYGYT
. TRBJ1-6 TRBV9 ASSVGGVSNSPLH
TRBD1 TRBJ1-2 TRBV2 ASSTGTDYGYT
. TRBJ2-7 TRBV6-5 ASSRDIYEQY
TRBD2 TRBJ2-1 TRBV9 ASSKTSDNYNEQF
TRBD1 TRBJ2-7 TRBV10-1 ASSKSRTGGYGEQY
. TRBJ2-1 TRBV18 ASSHRGLEQF
. TRBJ2-3 TRBV4-2 ASSQDGAVETDTQY
TRBD1 TRBJ1-6 TRBV12-5 ASGSTGSAYNSPLH
. TRBJ1-4 TRBV27 ASRPQGWSEKLF
. TRBJ1-3 TRBV12-3/TRBV12-4 ASNRDTGNTIY
TRBD2 TRBJ2-5 TRBV29-1 SVEDNPGGETQY
TRBD1 TRBJ1-1 TRBV28 ASRRQGMNTEAF
TRBD1 TRBJ2-5 TRBV9 ASSLGPGQGGRETQY
TRBD1 TRBJ1-1 TRBV6-5 ASTKTGGRELAF
TRBD1 TRBJ1-4 TRBV19 ASSAPGQGSEKLF
TRBD1 TRBJ1-4 TRBV28 ASSFLDRNEKLF